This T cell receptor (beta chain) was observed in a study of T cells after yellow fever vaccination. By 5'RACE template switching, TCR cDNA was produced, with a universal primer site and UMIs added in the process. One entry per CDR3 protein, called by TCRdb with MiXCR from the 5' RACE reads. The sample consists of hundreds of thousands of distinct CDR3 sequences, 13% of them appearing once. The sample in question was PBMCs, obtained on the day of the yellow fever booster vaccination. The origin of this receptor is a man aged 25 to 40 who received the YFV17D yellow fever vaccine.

DNA of the CDR3: TGTGCCAGCAGCGTAGGGATCAGGCAGGGTAGTTACAATGAGCAGTTCTTC. This gives the protein CASSVGIRQGSYNEQFF. This sequence joins TRBV9 and TRBJ2-1; a possible D gene is TRBD1 (5 bases). This CDR3 spans 17 amino acids. Trimming pared 0 bases from V and 4 bases from J, leaving 17 bases between. Germline CDR1 reads SGDLS; CDR2 reads YYNGEE.